This record looks at one T cell receptor (beta chain) sequence and its context. What it binds is not known. The sample belongs to a study of monozygotic twins with inflammatory bowel disease. The CDR3 runs to 15 residues. Findings of the study overall: Discrimination among different T cell subtypes was not achievable. Diversity of TCRbeta measured by inverse Simpson was lower in IBD patients than in healthy co-twins.

There were about 3,800 ng of total RNA used for each TCR library. TCRdb derives one entry per CDR3 protein from the 5' RACE reads, leaving out DNA. This table lists about 140,000 distinct CDR3 sequences. The blood volume drawn from each donor was 2 to 3 ml. The clonotype was recovered from a human donor with ulcerative colitis or Crohn's disease, or a healthy co-twin of an affected twin (not recorded which). Sequenced sample: blood. The chain carries TRBV12-3 or TRBV12-4 and TRBJ2-1; the D gene TCRdb calls, TRBD1, cannot be checked with no DNA. CDR3: CASSYDGGVYNEQFF.